The 22 T cell receptor beta chains reported below all come from one sample, sequenced in a study of blood T cell repertoires in COVID-19. Sequencing used immunoSEQ multiplex PCR; TCRdb keeps in-frame clones, though not all of them. The sample carries under 300,000 clones, around nine tenths recorded once. The specimen was PBMCs or T cells enriched from blood (not recorded which). These receptors came from a man between 35 and 55 years old who had recovered from COVID-19.

The chain employs TRBV5-4 and TRBJ2-2; D is unclear. In germline, CDR1 is SGHNT, CDR2 YYREEE (reference sequence). The CDR3 contains 13 residues. V was shortened by 4 bases and J by 6 bases, with 10 bases between the two germline ends. The chain's CDR3 is CASSPPRAGELFF. The CDR3 nucleotides read TGTGCCAGCAGCCCGCCTCGAGCCGGGGAGCTGTTTTTT.

This rearrangement joins TRBV7-3 to TRBJ2-1; TRBD2 agrees at 9 bases. The CDR3 consists of 18 residues. Germline V gives CDR1 SGHTA, CDR2 FQGTGA. V was pared by 1 base and J by 5 bases, with 12 bases of the junction left unmatched. Here the CDR3 DNA reads TGTGCCAGCAGCTTAAGGTGGCGGGAGGGCCTTCCGGACAATGAGCAGTTCTTC. This translates into CASSLRWREGLPDNEQFF.

The chain carries TRBV3-1 (or the pseudogene TRBV3-2) and TRBJ2-7; 11 bases match TRBD2. CDR3 length: 16 amino acids. Germline CDR1 is LGHDT and CDR2 is YNNKEL (reference sequence). J gave up 6 bases and V 0 bases, and 7 bases lay outside the gene matches. This CDR3 is CASSQDLAGGGREQYF. The CDR3 DNA follows: TGTGCCAGCAGCCAAGATTTAGCGGGAGGGGGTCGCGAGCAGTACTTC.

The chain recombines TRBV15 with TRBJ2-1; TRBD2 matches 12 bases. Germline trimming cut 0 bases from V and 6 bases from J; bases unmatched to any gene: 9. Germline V lookup: CDR1 LNHNV, CDR2 YYDKDF (reference sequence). CDR3 length: 18 amino acids. The CDR3 DNA follows: TGTGCCACCAGCAGAGATCCCTCGACTAGCGGGAGTCTCAATGAGCAGTTCTTC. This codes for CATSRDPSTSGSLNEQFF.

The V and J genes are TRBV6-5 and TRBJ1-1, with TRBD1 matching 8 bases. There are 14 residues in the CDR3. The germline V gene encodes CDR1 MNHEY and CDR2 SVGAGI. With V trimmed by 6 bases and J by 2 bases, 5 bases remained unmatched. The DNA for the CDR3 is TGTGCCAGCAGCTACGACAGGGGAAACACTGAAGCTTTCTTT. Encoded protein: CASSYDRGNTEAFF.

The V gene is TRBV5-1, the J gene TRBJ2-5, with D maybe TRBD1 (6 bases). This CDR3 has 20 amino acids. The germline V and J ends were trimmed by 1 base and 1 base, with 26 bases remaining between them. Germline loops: CDR1 SGHRS, CDR2 YFSETQ. Here the CDR3 reads CASSLSGQAGTSLPQETQYF. CDR3 bases: TGCGCCAGCAGCTTGTCGGGGCAGGCAGGGACATCCCTCCCCCAAGAGACCCAGTACTTC.

The rearrangement uses TRBV19 and TRBJ1-4; D might be TRBD1 (6 bases). Germline CDR1 and CDR2: LNHDA and SQIVND (reference sequence). CDR3 length: 14 residues. Trimming shortened V by 3 bases and J by 4 bases, and 9 bases separated the two germline ends. CDR3 coding DNA: TGTGCCAGTAGTATTGGGGGCAGTAATGAAAAACTGTTTTTT. Translated: CASSIGGSNEKLFF. The full variable domain, with the rest looked up from reference TRBV19 and TRBJ1-4, is DGGITQSPKYLFRKEGQNVTLSCEQNLNHDAMYWYRQDPGQGLRLIYYSQIVNDFQKGDIAEGYSVSREKKESFPLTVTSAQKNPTAFYLCASSIGGSNEKLFFGSGTQLSVL.

The V and J genes are TRBV10-3 and TRBJ1-2; TRBD1 agrees at 7 bases. CDR3 length: 15 residues. With 2 bases clipped from V and 2 bases from J, the junction kept 5 bases outside the gene matches. Germline CDR1 ENHRY, CDR2 SYGVKD. CDR3 sequence: CAISEGTEMNYGYTF. Here the CDR3 DNA reads TGTGCCATCAGTGAGGGGACAGAGATGAACTATGGCTACACCTTC.

The chain couples TRBV5-4 to TRBJ2-1; 7 positions agree with TRBD2. J was trimmed by 4 bases and V by 3 bases; bases with no gene match: 4. Germline lookup yields CDR1 SGHNT and CDR2 YYREEE (reference sequence). The CDR3 has 14 residues. For the CDR3, the DNA is TGTGCCAGCAGCTCCCCTAGCGGATACAATGAGCAGTTCTTC. This sequence encodes CASSSPSGYNEQFF.

This chain uses TRBV5-1 with TRBJ1-6; TRBD1 matches 10 bases. Germline CDR1 SGHRS, CDR2 YFSETQ. The CDR3 is 16 residues long. The ends lost 2 bases at V and 10 bases at J; junction bases unmatched: 9. CDR3 coding DNA: TGCGCCAGCAGCTTAAACGGACAGGGGGGAGGCTCACCCCTCCACTTT. Translated, it gives CASSLNGQGGGSPLHF.

The DNA for the CDR3 is TGTGCCAGCAGAAGGACAGGGGACCAGCCCCAGCATTTT. Translated, it gives CASRRTGDQPQHF. The V and J genes are TRBV27 and TRBJ1-5, with TRBD1 matching 9 bases. V lost 6 bases to trimming and J lost 7 bases; unmatched junction nucleotides: 4. In germline, CDR1 is MNHEY, CDR2 SMNVEV (reference sequence). The CDR3 extends over 13 amino acids.

This chain links TRBV5-8 with TRBJ2-1, with 9 positions matching TRBD1. Germline CDR1 reads SGHTS; CDR2 reads YDEGEE. The V segment lost 4 bases and the J segment 7 bases; nucleotides outside the gene matches: 6. The length of the CDR3 is 14 residues. CDR3 DNA sequence: TGTGCCAGCAGCCTTGGACAGGGGTGGAATGAGCAGTTCTTC. It yields the protein CASSLGQGWNEQFF.

This clone was seen only once. V is TRBV7-3 and J is TRBJ1-1; 7 bases fit TRBD1. Germline CDR1 reads SGHTA; CDR2 reads FQGTGA. The V segment lost 2 bases and the J segment 4 bases; nucleotides outside the gene matches: 4. There are 14 residues in the CDR3. CDR3 sequence: CASSLGGQVTEAFF. The CDR3 DNA is TGTGCCAGCAGCTTAGGAGGACAGGTCACTGAAGCTTTCTTT.

The chain recombines TRBV7-9 with TRBJ1-6; 10 nucleotides match TRBD1. Trimming at V came to 8 bases and at J to 0 bases, leaving 10 bases not matched to a gene. The CDR3 is 18 amino acids. CDR1 and CDR2 from the germline V gene are SEHNR and FQNEAQ (reference sequence). The CDR3 is CASRTGTGASSYNSPLHF. CDR3 nucleotides: TGTGCCAGCCGGACCGGGACAGGGGCCAGCTCCTATAATTCACCCCTCCACTTT.

The genes are TRBV28 and TRBJ2-1; 7 nucleotides agree with TRBD2. CDR3 length: 14 amino acids. The V segment lost 6 bases and the J segment 4 bases; nucleotides outside the gene matches: 6. The germline gives CDR1 MDHEN, CDR2 SYDVKM. CDR3 nucleotide sequence: TGTGCCAGCAGCCCCCCAGCGGGATACAATGAGCAGTTCTTC. Translating it yields CASSPPAGYNEQFF.

This sequence joins TRBV2 and TRBJ2-3; 9 bases are shared with TRBD2. There are 18 residues in the CDR3. Germline assignment: CDR1 SNHLY and CDR2 FYNNEI. With V trimmed by 3 bases and J by 3 bases, 13 bases remained unmatched. CDR3 protein: CASSDLRAGGSPTDTQYF. The CDR3 DNA reads as TGTGCCAGCAGTGATTTAAGAGCGGGAGGCTCTCCGACAGATACGCAGTATTTT.

This chain joins TRBV2 and TRBJ2-3; TRBD1 matches at 8 bases. The CDR3 sequence is 15 residues long. Trimming at V came to 6 bases and at J to 4 bases, leaving 9 bases not matched to a gene. CDR1 is SNHLY, CDR2 FYNNEI, per germline. The CDR3 DNA reads as TGTGCCAGCAGAAGCCGGGACAGGACGGCAGATACGCAGTATTTT. This encodes CASRSRDRTADTQYF.

The rearrangement joins TRBV11-2 to TRBJ1-3; D is unclear. The CDR3 covers 16 residues. Between the trimmed V and J ends, which lost 5 bases and 2 bases, there was a span of 16 bases. The V gene's germline CDR1 is SGHAT and CDR2 FQNNGV. The CDR3, as DNA: TGTGCCAGCAGCGACTCGGGGATTGGTGCTGGAAACACCATATATTTT. It yields the protein CASSDSGIGAGNTIYF.

This clone occurred once. The CDR3 region has the DNA TGTGCCAGTAGTATAAGCTCACTGGTGGCCAACGTCCTGACTTTC. Protein: CASSISSLVANVLTF. The chain joins TRBV19 to TRBJ2-6; D is undetermined. The CDR3 contains 15 residues. Germline lookup yields CDR1 LNHDA and CDR2 SQIVND (reference sequence). Trimming pared 2 bases from V and 6 bases from J, leaving 11 bases between.

J is TRBJ2-5 and V is TRBV6-2 or TRBV6-3; TRBD2 agrees at 10 bases. The germline V gene has CDR1 MNHEY and CDR2 SVGEGT. Unmatched junction bases numbered 14, after V lost 6 bases and J lost 4 bases. The CDR3 spans 17 residues. The CDR3 reads CASSPLAGSRIGETQYF. DNA of the CDR3: TGTGCCAGCAGCCCACTAGCGGGATCAAGGATAGGAGAGACCCAGTACTTC.

The V and J genes are TRBV5-1 and TRBJ1-1, with D possibly matching TRBD1 (5 bases). CDR3 length: 15 amino acids. CDR1 and CDR2 (germline): SGHRS, YFSETQ. The ends were cut back, 0 bases at V and 2 bases at J, with 11 bases in the middle. CDR3 in amino acids: CASSLASTANTEAFF. CDR3 DNA sequence: TGCGCCAGCAGCTTGGCCTCGACAGCCAACACTGAAGCTTTCTTT.

The chain combines TRBV7-8 with TRBJ2-5, with 16 nucleotides matching TRBD2. This CDR3 has 17 residues. Germline loops: CDR1 SGHVS, CDR2 FQNEAQ. Losses at the gene ends were 5 bases for V and 1 base for J; bases not matched to a gene: 4. The CDR3 spells CASSRGTSGRVQETQYF. CDR3 sequence (DNA): TGTGCCAGCAGCAGAGGGACTAGCGGGAGGGTCCAAGAGACCCAGTACTTC.